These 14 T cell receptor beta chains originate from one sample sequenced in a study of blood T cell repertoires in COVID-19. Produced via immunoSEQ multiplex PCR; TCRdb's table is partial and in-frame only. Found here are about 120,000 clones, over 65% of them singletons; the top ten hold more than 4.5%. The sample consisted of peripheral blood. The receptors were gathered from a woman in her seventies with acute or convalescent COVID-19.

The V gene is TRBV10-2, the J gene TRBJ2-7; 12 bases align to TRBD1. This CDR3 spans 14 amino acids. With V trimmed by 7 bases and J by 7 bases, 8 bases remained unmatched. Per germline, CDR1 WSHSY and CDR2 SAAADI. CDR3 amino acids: CASNTGQGAWEQYV. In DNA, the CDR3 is TGCGCCAGCAATACGGGACAGGGGGCGTGGGAGCAGTACGTC.

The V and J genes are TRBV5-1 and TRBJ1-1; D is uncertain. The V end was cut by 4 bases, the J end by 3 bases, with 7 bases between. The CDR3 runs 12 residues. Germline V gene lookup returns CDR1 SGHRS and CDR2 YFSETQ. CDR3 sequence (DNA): TGCGCCAGCAGCATCACAGACACTGAAGCTTTCTTT. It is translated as CASSITDTEAFF.

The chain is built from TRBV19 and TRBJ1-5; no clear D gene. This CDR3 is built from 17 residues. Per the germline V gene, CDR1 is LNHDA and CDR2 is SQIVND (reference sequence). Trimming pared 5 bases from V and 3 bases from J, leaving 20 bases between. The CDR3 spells CASSDGPPLGVNQPQHF. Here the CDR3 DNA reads TGTGCCAGTAGTGATGGGCCGCCTCTGGGTGTCAATCAGCCCCAGCATTTT.

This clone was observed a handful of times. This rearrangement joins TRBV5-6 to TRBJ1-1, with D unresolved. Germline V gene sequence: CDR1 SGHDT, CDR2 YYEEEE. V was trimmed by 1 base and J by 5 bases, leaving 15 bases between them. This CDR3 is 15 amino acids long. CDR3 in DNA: TGTGCCAGCAGCTTGTATGAGGGTGGATGGACTGAAGCTTTCTTT. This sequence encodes CASSLYEGGWTEAFF.

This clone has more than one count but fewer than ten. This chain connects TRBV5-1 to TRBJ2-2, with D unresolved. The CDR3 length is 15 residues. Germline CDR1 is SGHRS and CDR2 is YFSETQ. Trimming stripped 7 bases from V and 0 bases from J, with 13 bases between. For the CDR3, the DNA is TGCGCCAGCGCCCCCTTTCTAACGAACACCGGGGAGCTGTTTTTT. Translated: CASAPFLTNTGELFF.

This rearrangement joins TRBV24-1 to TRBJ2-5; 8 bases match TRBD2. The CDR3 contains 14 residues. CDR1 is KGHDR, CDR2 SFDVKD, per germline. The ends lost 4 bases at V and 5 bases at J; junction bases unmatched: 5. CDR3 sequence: CATSDPTSAETQYF. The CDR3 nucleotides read TGTGCCACCAGTGACCCGACTAGCGCGGAGACCCAGTACTTC.

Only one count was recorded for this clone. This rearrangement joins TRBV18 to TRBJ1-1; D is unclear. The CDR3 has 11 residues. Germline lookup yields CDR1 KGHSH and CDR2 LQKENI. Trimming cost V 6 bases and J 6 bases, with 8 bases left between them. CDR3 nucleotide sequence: TGTGCCAGCTCCTCTAGGTCTGAAGCTTTCTTT. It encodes CASSSRSEAFF.

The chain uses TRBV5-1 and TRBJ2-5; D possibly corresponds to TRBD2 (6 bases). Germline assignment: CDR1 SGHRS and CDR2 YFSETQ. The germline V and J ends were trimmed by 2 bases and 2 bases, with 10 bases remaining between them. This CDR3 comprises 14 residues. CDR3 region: CASSFLGLQETQYF. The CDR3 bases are TGCGCCAGCAGCTTCCTGGGACTTCAAGAGACCCAGTACTTC.

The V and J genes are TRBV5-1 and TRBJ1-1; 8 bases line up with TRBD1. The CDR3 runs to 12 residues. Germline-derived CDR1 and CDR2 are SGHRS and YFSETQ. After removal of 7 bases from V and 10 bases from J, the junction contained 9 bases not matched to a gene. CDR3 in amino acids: CASSIGQGRAFF. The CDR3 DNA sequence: TGCGCCAGCTCTATCGGACAGGGAAGAGCTTTCTTT.

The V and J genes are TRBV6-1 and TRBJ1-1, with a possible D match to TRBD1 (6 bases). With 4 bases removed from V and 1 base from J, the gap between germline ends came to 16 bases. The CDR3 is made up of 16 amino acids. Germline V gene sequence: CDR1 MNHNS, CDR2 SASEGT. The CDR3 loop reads CASSGVQGAWNTEAFF. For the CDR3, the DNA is TGTGCCAGCAGTGGGGTACAGGGAGCGTGGAACACTGAAGCTTTCTTT.

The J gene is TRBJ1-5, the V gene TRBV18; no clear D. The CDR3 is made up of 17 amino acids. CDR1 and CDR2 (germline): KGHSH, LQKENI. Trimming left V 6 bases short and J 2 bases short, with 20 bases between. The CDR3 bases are TGTGCCAGCTCCCCTAACAGACGGACTCGGGGCAATCAGCCCCAGCATTTT. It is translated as CASSPNRRTRGNQPQHF.

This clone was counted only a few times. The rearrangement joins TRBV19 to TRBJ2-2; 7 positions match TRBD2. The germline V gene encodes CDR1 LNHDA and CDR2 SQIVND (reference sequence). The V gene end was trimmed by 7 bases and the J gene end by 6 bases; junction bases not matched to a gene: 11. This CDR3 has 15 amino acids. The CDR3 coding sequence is TGTGCCAGTACCCCTCGGGGGGTTGCAGCCGGGGAGCTGTTTTTT. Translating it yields CASTPRGVAAGELFF.

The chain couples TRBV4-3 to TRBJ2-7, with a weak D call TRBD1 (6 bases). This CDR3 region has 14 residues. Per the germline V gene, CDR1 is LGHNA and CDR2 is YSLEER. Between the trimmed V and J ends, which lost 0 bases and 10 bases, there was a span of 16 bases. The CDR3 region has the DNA TGCGCCAGCAGCCAAGATTGGGTAACAGGGCTTCAGTACTTC. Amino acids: CASSQDWVTGLQYF.

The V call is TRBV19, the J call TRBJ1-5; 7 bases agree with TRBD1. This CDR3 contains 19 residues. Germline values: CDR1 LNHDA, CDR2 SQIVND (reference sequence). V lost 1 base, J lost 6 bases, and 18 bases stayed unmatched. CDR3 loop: CASSIGPRRTGGTIQPQHF. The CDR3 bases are TGTGCCAGTAGTATAGGCCCCCGGAGGACAGGTGGGACGATTCAGCCCCAGCATTTT.